This TCR beta chain is drawn from a study of T cells in Graves' hyperthyroidism and ophthalmopathy. This clonotype was detected ten times or more. Its cognate antigen is unknown. The CDR3 runs to 16 residues. Germline CDR1 reads MDHEN; CDR2 reads SYDVKM. V was trimmed by 6 bases and J by 0 bases, leaving 12 bases between them. Regions amplified from RNA transcripts were the TCR beta CDR3 regions. RT-PCR in the first round (using the HTBI primer set) targeted the TCR CDR3. TCRdb reprocessed the multiplex PCR reads with MiXCR, giving one entry per CDR3 protein. Among about 380,000 distinct CDR3 sequences listed, more than 11% were seen once. The source of the PBMCs was 9.5 to 10 ml of fresh peripheral blood. Broader study findings: Separation of ophthalmopathy from stable hyperthyroidism was achieved by a 13 V-J model.

Sample: blood. The chain recombines TRBV28 with TRBJ1-6; perhaps TRBD1 as D (5 bases). The clonotype comes from a woman in her fifties or sixties with Graves' hyperthyroidism. The CDR3 here is CASRSGQISYNSPLHF. The CDR3 DNA is TGTGCCAGCAGGTCCGGACAAATCTCCTATAATTCACCCCTCCACTTT.